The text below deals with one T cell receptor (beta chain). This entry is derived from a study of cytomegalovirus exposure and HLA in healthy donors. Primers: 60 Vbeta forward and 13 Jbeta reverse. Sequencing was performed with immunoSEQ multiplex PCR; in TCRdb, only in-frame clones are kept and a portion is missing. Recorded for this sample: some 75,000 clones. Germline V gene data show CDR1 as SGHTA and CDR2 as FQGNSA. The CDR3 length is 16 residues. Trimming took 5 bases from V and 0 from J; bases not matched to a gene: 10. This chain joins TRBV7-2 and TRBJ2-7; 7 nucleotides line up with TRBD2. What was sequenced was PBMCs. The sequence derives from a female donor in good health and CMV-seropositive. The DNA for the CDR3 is TGTGCCAGCAGCCCATTCGGGCGGGGGAGCTCCTACGAGCAGTACTTC. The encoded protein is CASSPFGRGSSYEQYF. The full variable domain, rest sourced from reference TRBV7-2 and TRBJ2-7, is GAGVSQSPSNKVTEKGKDVELRCDPISGHTALYWYRQSLGQGLEFLIYFQGNSAPDKSGLPSDRFSAERTGGSVSTLTIQRTQQEDSAVYLCASSPFGRGSSYEQYFGPGTRLTVT.